Listed below are T cell receptor beta chains from one sample, sequenced in a study of response to subunit inactivated influenza vaccine. TCRdb reprocessed the RT-PCR reads with MiXCR, giving one entry per CDR3 protein. The data hold about 570,000 distinct CDR3 sequences, with 11% observed a single time. These data also featured in a second study, about T cells expressing NK-cell markers.

Specimen: PBMCs from blood, collected on the day of vaccination. The receptors shown here come from a man aged 45-60 years who received an inactivated influenza vaccine. Each CDR3 is given without its conserved first and last residue. The order of the fields is J gene, D gene, V gene, CDR3 protein. The D gene is left open where the match is weak.

j_call: TRBJ2-7; d_call: TRBD1; v_call: TRBV29-1; cdr3_aa: SVERDRGSREQY
j_call: TRBJ2-1; d_call: TRBD2; v_call: TRBV5-6; cdr3_aa: ASSFGAILANEQF
j_call: TRBJ2-5; d_call: .; v_call: TRBV12-3/TRBV12-4; cdr3_aa: ASSGQAGETQY
j_call: TRBJ2-5; d_call: .; v_call: TRBV6-5; cdr3_aa: ASSYSAGPEETQY
j_call: TRBJ1-3; d_call: .; v_call: TRBV7-8; cdr3_aa: ASSTVSRSGNTIY
j_call: TRBJ2-3; d_call: .; v_call: TRBV7-2; cdr3_aa: ASSLRSPILWADTQY
j_call: TRBJ1-5; d_call: .; v_call: TRBV7-2; cdr3_aa: ASSLGSPWSSPQH
j_call: TRBJ1-6; d_call: .; v_call: TRBV6-5; cdr3_aa: ASSYSGRNSPLH
j_call: TRBJ2-1; d_call: TRBD2; v_call: TRBV12-3/TRBV12-4; cdr3_aa: ASSPGLDEQF
j_call: TRBJ2-5; d_call: TRBD2; v_call: TRBV4-2; cdr3_aa: ASSASGTSGKETQY
j_call: TRBJ2-7; d_call: TRBD2; v_call: TRBV7-9; cdr3_aa: ASSLVAGDYELY
j_call: TRBJ1-2; d_call: .; v_call: TRBV28; cdr3_aa: ASSLGRTVYGYT
j_call: TRBJ2-7; d_call: TRBD1; v_call: TRBV5-4; cdr3_aa: ASSGPDRASYEQY
j_call: TRBJ2-1; d_call: .; v_call: TRBV11-2; cdr3_aa: ASSLDRLRGNEQF
j_call: TRBJ2-5; d_call: .; v_call: TRBV20-1; cdr3_aa: SEMTGPTETQY
j_call: TRBJ2-7; d_call: .; v_call: TRBV7-9; cdr3_aa: ASSSWGQFLYEQY
j_call: TRBJ2-5; d_call: .; v_call: TRBV24-1; cdr3_aa: ATSGQGWEETQY
j_call: TRBJ2-1; d_call: .; v_call: TRBV7-6; cdr3_aa: ASSLSHNEQF
j_call: TRBJ1-5; d_call: .; v_call: TRBV5-8; cdr3_aa: ASSFASTSMGQPQH
j_call: TRBJ2-7; d_call: TRBD2; v_call: TRBV12-3/TRBV12-4; cdr3_aa: ASSSGTIKN